One and the same sample provided the 2 T cell receptor beta chains below, sequenced in a study of T cells expressing NK-cell markers. TCRdb re-called the 5' RACE reads; one entry per CDR3 protein, DNA not given. The listing contains 150,000 to 180,000 distinct CDR3 sequences. The specimen was blood T cells: a sorted CD56 or NKG2C T cell subset, CD4+ or CD8+ T cells, or bulk PBMC T cells (not recorded which). The origin of the receptors is a woman between 50 and 59 years old in good health.

This rearrangement joins TRBV9 to TRBJ2-2; TCRdb gives TRBD1 as the D gene, but with no DNA this cannot be confirmed. Germline V gene lookup returns CDR1 SGDLS and CDR2 YYNGEE. The CDR3 has 16 residues. The CDR3 protein is CASSALQGVNTGELFF.

V and J are TRBV5-1 and TRBJ1-1. CDR1 and CDR2 from the germline V gene are SGHRS and YFSETQ. CDR3 length: 11 amino acids. CDR3 region: CASSLGLVAFF.